Below, 3 T cell receptor beta chains from the same sample are listed, as sequenced in a study of Graves' ophthalmopathy and Graves' hyperthyroidism (dated by TCRdb to the late 2010s). The reads were generated on an Illumina HiSeq 2000. For repertoire sequencing, TCR beta CDR3 regions were amplified from RNA transcripts. A first-round RT-PCR used HTBI primers with the Qiagen OneStep RT-PCR kit, followed by a second-round multiplex PCR, size selection and purification. Using fastp trimming at Q25 and MiXCR clonotype assembly, TCRdb reanalyzed the public sequencing data and kept in-frame beta chains. Here each entry gathers all rows of one CDR3 protein and keeps the most common genes and DNA. In this sample the table shows about 620,000 distinct CDR3 sequences, roughly 20% of which occur a single time. About 6.6% of the sample is taken by the ten largest. Specimen: peripheral blood. The receptors were sampled from a woman in her late teens or twenties with stable Graves' hyperthyroidism. Some clones in this sample may be carry-over from other donors' samples. Donor details come from another sample of the same person, matched by shared clones.

Points on this clonotype: Since a much larger clone is just one base distant, this may be a read error. The rearrangement uses TRBV28 and TRBJ2-7; 8 positions match TRBD1. The germline CDR1 and CDR2 sequences are MDHEN and SYDVKM. The CDR3 has 17 residues. CDR3 in DNA: TGTGCCAGCAGTTCTCCCTCTCGACAGGGGAGATCCTACGAGCAGGACTTC. It yields the protein CASSSPSRQGRSYEQDF.

The chain recombines TRBV12-3 or TRBV12-4 with TRBJ1-1; 7 bases fit TRBD1. With 7 bases clipped from V and 5 bases from J, the junction kept 4 bases outside the gene matches. The CDR3 loop spans 12 amino acids. The DNA for the CDR3 is TGTGCCAGCAATTTGGGACAGACTGAAGCTTTCTTT. This translates into CASNLGQTEAFF.

The sample holds a few counts of this clonotype. This rearrangement joins TRBV13 to TRBJ2-5, with D unresolved. The germline gives CDR1 PRHDT, CDR2 FYEKMQ (reference sequence). Trimming took off 4 bases at V and 1 base at J, with 10 bases between the two ends. The CDR3 length is 14 residues. This CDR3 is CASSSAGVQETQYF. The CDR3 DNA reads TGTGCCAGCAGCTCCGCTGGGGTCCAAGAGACCCAGTACTTC.